Shown below are 29 T cell receptor beta chains from a single sample sequenced in a study of cytomegalovirus exposure and HLA in healthy donors (dated by TCRdb to 2015 to 2018). The library was generated by the immunoSEQ multiplex PCR assay. For the multiplex PCR, a mixture combining 60 forward primers for TCR Vbeta segments and 13 reverse primers for TCR Jbeta segments was used. TCRdb holds this immuneACCESS table with in-frame rearrangements only. Some clones are missing; in checked studies, unresolved V genes explain under half, and the rest has no known cause. Here the sample has 170,000 or so clones; roughly 80% occur a single time. The ten largest make up around 0.52% of the sample. The sequenced material came from PBMCs. The receptors shown here come from a woman between 50 and 59 years old in good health and CMV-seronegative.

This rearrangement joins TRBV15 to TRBJ2-7; D ambiguous. The CDR3 has 12 amino acids. Germline values: CDR1 LNHNV, CDR2 YYDKDF (reference sequence). V was clipped by 0 bases and J by 5 bases, with 5 bases between them. The CDR3 sequence: CATSRDFNEQYF. The CDR3 bases are TGTGCCACCAGCAGAGATTTTAACGAGCAGTACTTC.

J is TRBJ2-2 and V is TRBV7-9; possibly TRBD2 for D (5 bases). V lost 6 bases and J lost 0, with 8 bases in between. CDR3 size: 14 residues. Germline-derived CDR1 and CDR2 are SEHNR and FQNEAQ (reference sequence). The CDR3 bases are TGTGCCAGCAGTACCGGGACGAACACCGGGGAGCTGTTTTTT. This encodes CASSTGTNTGELFF. Filled out from reference TRBV7-9 and TRBJ2-2, the complete variable domain reads DTGVSQNPRHKITKRGQNVTFRCDPISEHNRLYWYRQTLGQGPEFLTYFQNEAQLEKSRLLSDRFSAERPKGSFSTLEIQRTEQGDSAMYLCASSTGTNTGELFFGEGSRLTVL.

The CDR3 loop reads CASSLAGGTKNIQYF. DNA for the CDR3: TGTGCCAGCAGCTTAGCTGGCGGTACCAAAAACATTCAGTACTTC. The rearrangement joins TRBV7-9 to TRBJ2-4; D gene unclear. V was clipped by 0 bases and J by 2 bases, with 8 bases between them. Germline V lookup: CDR1 SEHNR, CDR2 FQNEAQ (reference sequence). The CDR3 is 15 residues long.

The J gene is TRBJ1-4, the V gene TRBV28; D is unresolved. Germline V CDR1 and CDR2: MDHEN, SYDVKM. The CDR3 has 15 residues. Trimming pared 5 bases from V and 4 bases from J, leaving 14 bases between. CDR3 bases: TGTGCCAGCAGTCTAGAGCTGAGGCGTAATGAAAAACTGTTTTTT. Amino acid sequence: CASSLELRRNEKLFF.

This chain joins TRBV5-1 and TRBJ2-1; 12 positions match TRBD2. The CDR3 has 14 residues. CDR1 and CDR2 (germline): SGHRS, YFSETQ. The trim removed 5 bases at V and 9 bases at J, leaving 6 bases unmatched. The CDR3 DNA follows: TGCGCCAGCAGTCTGAGGACTAGCGGGGCTGAGCAGTTCTTC. Residues: CASSLRTSGAEQFF.

The chain has TRBV18 and TRBJ2-7; D unclear. CDR3 size: 14 residues. Germline assignment: CDR1 KGHSH and CDR2 LQKENI. V was cut by 0 bases and J by 5 bases, with 11 bases left in between. As DNA, the CDR3 is TGTGCCAGCTCACCACCTAGTTCTCCCAACGAGCAGTACTTC. Its protein product is CASSPPSSPNEQYF.

This chain links TRBV12-2 with TRBJ2-2; the table's D call of TRBD2 was not tested on the DNA. TRBV12-2 has pseudogene status. The CDR3 is made up of 16 amino acids. CDR3 coding DNA: TGTGCAAGTCGCTTAGGGTCGGTGCACGGCACCGGGGAGCTGTTTTTT. It is translated as CASRLGSVHGTGELFF.

The chain uses TRBV28 and TRBJ2-7, with D possibly being TRBD1 (6 bases). Per germline, CDR1 MDHEN and CDR2 SYDVKM. There are 13 residues in the CDR3. V gave up 4 bases and J gave up 5 bases, with 12 bases separating them. This CDR3 reads CASSSTGLHEQYF. In DNA, the CDR3 is TGTGCCAGCAGTTCAACAGGGTTGCACGAGCAGTACTTC.

This chain joins TRBV5-6 and TRBJ2-5; D perhaps matches TRBD1 (7 bases). V was cut by 0 bases and J by 4 bases, with 19 bases left in between. CDR3 length: 17 amino acids. Germline CDR1 and CDR2: SGHDT and YYEEEE. CDR3 bases: TGTGCCAGCAGCTTGGGAGGGGGCGCGGGGTCAGGAGAGACCCAGTACTTC. Protein sequence: CASSLGGGAGSGETQYF.

The CDR3 protein is CASTGRLNNEQFF. The DNA for the CDR3 is TGTGCCAGCACCGGGAGATTGAACAATGAGCAGTTCTTC. V and J are TRBV28 and TRBJ2-1; tentatively, D is TRBD2 (6 bases). This CDR3 has 13 amino acids. Germline CDR1 reads MDHEN; CDR2 reads SYDVKM. V lost 7 bases, J lost 5 bases, and 12 bases lay in between.

The rearrangement links TRBV19 to TRBJ1-4, with D maybe TRBD1 (6 bases). The CDR3 is 16 amino acids. CDR1 is LNHDA, CDR2 SQIVND, per germline (reference sequence). Deletions cut 7 bases from V and 0 bases from J, with 15 bases between. The CDR3 nucleotides are TGTGCCAGTAACGACCCCAGGGGTGCAACTAATGAAAAACTGTTTTTT. It translates to CASNDPRGATNEKLFF.

The chain employs TRBV4-1 and TRBJ2-1, with 8 bases that match TRBD2. J was trimmed by 7 bases and V by 4 bases; bases with no gene match: 12. CDR1 and CDR2 (germline): MGHRA, YSYEKL. The CDR3 totals 16 residues. This CDR3 is CASSPLPGLVINEQFF. CDR3 coding DNA: TGCGCCAGCAGCCCCCTGCCGGGACTAGTGATAAATGAGCAGTTCTTC.

CDR3 residues: CSASTNVGYTF. CDR3 DNA sequence: TGCAGTGCTAGCACAAATGTTGGCTACACCTTC. The chain recombines TRBV20-1 with TRBJ1-2; D gene uncertain. Germline CDR1 reads DFQATT; CDR2 reads SNEGSKA (reference sequence). V shed 3 bases and J shed 7 bases, with 9 bases lying between them. This CDR3 is 11 amino acids long.

This chain links TRBV6-1 with TRBJ1-4; D possibly corresponds to TRBD1 (5 bases). CDR1 is MNHNS, CDR2 SASEGT, per germline. V gave up 2 bases and J gave up 10 bases, with 14 bases separating them. The CDR3 is 14 residues long. CDR3 nucleotide sequence: TGTGCCAGCAGTGAAAGTGGAGGGGTCGGAAAACTGTTTTTT. This translates into CASSESGGVGKLFF.

V gene TRBV13 combines with J gene TRBJ2-1; tentatively, D is TRBD2 (5 bases). V was shortened by 3 bases and J by 5 bases, with 8 bases between the two germline ends. The CDR3 length is 13 residues. The germline CDR1 and CDR2 sequences are PRHDT and FYEKMQ (reference sequence). The CDR3 DNA follows: TGTGCCAGCAGCTTGGCGAGGGACAATGAGCAGTTCTTC. Protein product: CASSLARDNEQFF.

V gene TRBV29-1 combines with J gene TRBJ2-2; 9 nucleotides agree with TRBD1. In germline, CDR1 is SQVTM, CDR2 ANQGSEA. Unmatched junction bases numbered 5, after V lost 6 bases and J lost 3 bases. The CDR3 extends over 14 amino acids. The CDR3 nucleotides read TGCAGCGTGAGCGGGACAGGGTACACCGGGGAGCTGTTTTTT. This translates into CSVSGTGYTGELFF.

This clone was counted once. V gene TRBV2 combines with J gene TRBJ1-5, with a tentative D call TRBD1 (6 bases). Trimming took 9 bases from V and 6 from J, leaving 15 bases between them. This CDR3 has 13 amino acids. Germline V gene data show CDR1 as SNHLY and CDR2 as FYNNEI. CDR3 nucleotides: TGTGCCAGTAACAGGGAGGGGAGTCAGCCCCAGCATTTT. Translating it yields CASNREGSQPQHF.

The gene calls are TRBV7-2 and TRBJ2-7, with TRBD1 matching over 8 bases. The CDR3 is 13 residues long. V was pared by 4 bases and J by 7 bases, with 6 bases of the junction left unmatched. The germline CDR1 and CDR2 sequences are SGHTA and FQGNSA. The CDR3 loop is CASSSQGAREQYF. CDR3 coding DNA: TGTGCCAGCAGCTCTCAGGGGGCGCGGGAGCAGTACTTC. The whole variable domain, remainder taken from reference TRBV7-2 and TRBJ2-7, is GAGVSQSPSNKVTEKGKDVELRCDPISGHTALYWYRQSLGQGLEFLIYFQGNSAPDKSGLPSDRFSAERTGGSVSTLTIQRTQQEDSAVYLCASSSQGAREQYFGPGTRLTVT.

This chain connects TRBV28 to TRBJ2-1; D remains unclear. In germline, CDR1 is MDHEN, CDR2 SYDVKM. The CDR3 is 17 residues long. The germline V and J ends were trimmed by 3 bases and 5 bases, with 20 bases remaining between them. The CDR3 here is CASSFFIPRAQHNEQFF. The CDR3 nucleotides are TGTGCCAGCAGTTTCTTCATCCCTCGTGCACAACACAATGAGCAGTTCTTC.

This clone occurred once. The V and J genes are TRBV5-6 and TRBJ2-7; TRBD1 aligns across 9 bases. The CDR3 sequence is 15 residues long. Germline V gene data show CDR1 as SGHDT and CDR2 as YYEEEE. V lost 5 bases and J lost 2; bases outside the gene matches: 8. CDR3 residues: CASRYDRGVPYEQYF. DNA of the CDR3: TGTGCCAGCAGGTACGACAGGGGGGTCCCCTACGAGCAGTACTTC.

The chain uses TRBV6-6 and TRBJ1-1; D is unclear. V gave up 10 bases and J gave up 0 bases, with 18 bases separating them. Germline CDR1 and CDR2: MNHNY and SVGAGI (reference sequence). This CDR3 has 15 residues. The CDR3 spells CATTGNEGVNTEAFF. The DNA for the CDR3 is TGTGCCACCACGGGGAATGAGGGAGTGAACACTGAAGCTTTCTTT.

V usage is TRBV27 and J usage is TRBJ2-5; D uncertain. Germline CDR1 is MNHEY and CDR2 is SMNVEV (reference sequence). Trimming removed 5 bases from V and 1 base from J, with 11 bases in between. The CDR3 loop spans 14 amino acids. CDR3 protein: CASSPSRSQETQYF. As DNA, the CDR3 is TGTGCCAGCAGTCCATCGCGTAGCCAAGAGACCCAGTACTTC.

V usage is TRBV4-2 and J usage is TRBJ2-2; 13 positions match TRBD2. Trimming cost V 3 bases and J 0 bases; bases outside gene matches: 4. The germline V gene encodes CDR1 LGHNA and CDR2 YNFKEQ. The CDR3 is 18 amino acids. CDR3 region: CASSHGTSGTTNTGELFF. Written as DNA, the CDR3 is TGTGCCAGCAGCCATGGGACTAGCGGGACTACGAACACCGGGGAGCTGTTTTTT.

This clone was seen more than once but under ten times. The chain combines TRBV7-8 with TRBJ2-3; no clear D. Trimming took 5 bases from V and 3 from J, leaving 21 bases between them. The CDR3 contains 17 residues. Germline values: CDR1 SGHVS, CDR2 FQNEAQ. The chain's CDR3 is CASSPTGSPVITDTQYF. Written as DNA, the CDR3 is TGTGCCAGCAGCCCAACGGGTTCCCCAGTAATTACAGATACGCAGTATTTT.

The chain carries TRBV2 and TRBJ2-6, with a possible D match to TRBD2 (5 bases). CDR1 and CDR2 (germline): SNHLY, FYNNEI. The CDR3 runs 10 residues. V was shortened by 6 bases and J by 12 bases, with 6 bases between the two germline ends. For the CDR3, the DNA is TGTGCCAGCAGACTAGTCGTCCTGACTTTC. It translates to CASRLVVLTF.

The V call is TRBV5-4, the J call TRBJ2-5; 7 nucleotides align to TRBD1. Trimming at V came to 3 bases and at J to 4 bases, leaving 9 bases not matched to a gene. Per germline, CDR1 SGHNT and CDR2 YYREEE (reference sequence). The CDR3 contains 15 residues. The CDR3 region has the DNA TGTGCCAGCAGCTCCCGAAAGGGGGCTGGAGAGACCCAGTACTTC. This translates into CASSSRKGAGETQYF.

In this sample, this clone turned up once. The rearrangement links TRBV2 to TRBJ1-6; D gene ambiguous. The V gene's germline CDR1 is SNHLY and CDR2 FYNNEI. Between the trimmed V and J ends, which lost 3 bases and 9 bases, there was a span of 9 bases. The length of the CDR3 is 13 residues. The CDR3 sequence is CASSEEGGSPLHF. The DNA for the CDR3 is TGTGCCAGCAGTGAGGAGGGAGGTTCACCCCTCCACTTT.

The chain carries TRBV10-3 and TRBJ1-5, with a weak D call TRBD1 (5 bases). There are 15 residues in the CDR3. V lost 3 bases and J lost 2, with 11 bases in between. The germline CDR1 and CDR2 sequences are ENHRY and SYGVKD. This chain's CDR3 is CAISDSKGGNQPQHF. The CDR3 coding sequence is TGTGCCATCAGTGATTCCAAAGGGGGCAATCAGCCCCAGCATTTT.

This chain uses TRBV19 with TRBJ2-5; TRBD2 might be the D (6 bases). The V gene lost 6 bases and the J gene lost 5 bases, with 19 bases spanning the gap. From germline, CDR1 is LNHDA and CDR2 SQIVND (reference sequence). This CDR3 spans 15 amino acids. The CDR3 coding sequence is TGTGCCAGTAGGAGTCCGGGTTCGGGGGTGGAGACCCAGTACTTC. Amino acids: CASRSPGSGVETQYF.